This T cell receptor (beta chain) was profiled in a study of T-cell memory formation after mild COVID-19. The study's findings and limits: Day 15 to 85 contracting clones showed balanced CD4/CD8; later expanders leaned CD4+. Mainly CM and EM harbored the contracting CD4+ clones; mainly EMRA harbored the CD8+ ones.

5'RACE with constant-segment primers yielded barcoded, UMI-tagged TCR alpha and TCR beta cDNA libraries. One entry per CDR3 protein, called by TCRdb with MiXCR from the 5' RACE reads. The table has about 180,000 distinct CDR3 sequences, roughly 17% seen once. After removal of 5 bases from V and 11 bases from J, the junction contained 8 bases not matched to a gene. Germline V lookup: CDR1 SGHRS, CDR2 YFSETQ. The CDR3 has 14 residues. Details on this clonotype: The antigen remains unidentified.

Sequenced input: PBMCs or a T cell subset sorted from them (not recorded which). The sequence derives from an adult woman who had mild COVID-19 (a few samples of this study predate the infection). Cell type and time point are not known. The V gene is TRBV5-1, the J gene TRBJ1-6, with 9 bases that match TRBD1. The CDR3 protein is CASSTGTGTPPLHF. The CDR3 nucleotides are TGCGCCAGCAGTACCGGGACAGGGACTCCACCCCTCCACTTT.